The T cell receptor (beta chain) described here comes from a study of blood T cell repertoires in COVID-19. About the study: Sites in the United States, Italy and Spain provided acute and convalescent COVID-19 samples. Sample material is recorded as cDNA or gDNA derived from T cells, B-cell-depleted T cells, or PBMCs.

Per the original methods: Amplified reference gene primers provided the basis for estimating nucleated cell counts. The method was immunoSEQ multiplex PCR; TCRdb's version includes in-frame clones alone and lacks a portion of them. V, J and clone size derive from that table, while D and trimming were established from the DNA sequence. The sample has over 150,000 clones, roughly nine tenths seen once; the top ten hold approximately 0.59%. The CDR3 extends over 17 amino acids. Trimming removed 3 bases at V and 3 bases at J, with 20 bases between. Germline CDR1 reads LNHDA; CDR2 reads SQIVND (reference sequence).

The TCR comes from a man between 45 and 60 years old with acute or convalescent COVID-19. The chain joins TRBV19 to TRBJ1-1, with D perhaps TRBD1 (5 bases). Sequencing was carried out using peripheral blood. CDR3 nucleotides: TGTGCCAGTAGTATTACCCGGGACTCTAAAGGCGACACTGAAGCTTTCTTT. It encodes CASSITRDSKGDTEAFF.